These 9 T cell receptor beta chains were sequenced from one sample in a study of cytomegalovirus exposure and HLA in healthy donors. Repertoires were generated with immunoSEQ multiplex PCR, while TCRdb's copy carries only in-frame clones and drops some. This table holds 100,000 to 150,000 clones, 89% found once. Sequenced input: PBMCs. Receptors were obtained from a woman aged 18-29 years in good health and CMV-seronegative.

The rearrangement joins TRBV18 to TRBJ1-1; 8 bases agree with TRBD1. V lost 5 bases and J lost 0; bases outside the gene matches: 5. The CDR3 has 15 residues. Germline V gene sequence: CDR1 KGHSH, CDR2 LQKENI. The CDR3 bases are TGTGCCAGCTCATTACAGACAGGGGTGAACACTGAAGCTTTCTTT. Translated: CASSLQTGVNTEAFF.

The chain joins TRBV28 to TRBJ2-5; 7 nucleotides align to TRBD1. The germline V gene encodes CDR1 MDHEN and CDR2 SYDVKM. With V trimmed by 4 bases and J by 2 bases, 7 bases remained unmatched. The CDR3 spans 15 residues. CDR3 DNA: TGTGCCAGCAGTTCCCGCCGGGACAGTCAAGAGACCCAGTACTTC. It encodes CASSSRRDSQETQYF.

The chain couples TRBV7-9 to TRBJ2-3; TRBD2 aligns across 12 bases. The CDR3 is made up of 17 amino acids. Germline V gives CDR1 SEHNR, CDR2 FQNEAQ (reference sequence). V lost 4 bases and J lost 5; bases outside the gene matches: 10. DNA for the CDR3: TGTGCCAGCAGCTCCCCCCTCCGGACTAGCGGGGAAGATACGCAGTATTTT. It is translated as CASSSPLRTSGEDTQYF.

The chain has TRBV6-1 and TRBJ2-1; 10 bases are shared with TRBD2. Germline loops: CDR1 MNHNS, CDR2 SASEGT. This CDR3 has 15 residues. V was pared by 7 bases and J by 7 bases, with 10 bases of the junction left unmatched. In nucleotides, the CDR3 is TGTGCCAGCACCTTACTAGCGGGAACAGGAAATGAGCAGTTCTTC. This translates into CASTLLAGTGNEQFF.

This chain uses TRBV19 with TRBJ2-2; 8 bases agree with TRBD1. V shed 4 bases, J shed 1 base, and the junction held 8 bases outside the gene matches. CDR1 and CDR2 from the germline V gene are LNHDA and SQIVND (reference sequence). The length of the CDR3 is 17 residues. The DNA for the CDR3 is TGTGCCAGTAGTACCTATTATGGGACAGGGAACACCGGGGAGCTGTTTTTT. It codes for CASSTYYGTGNTGELFF.

J is TRBJ2-6 and V is TRBV27; the match to TRBD1 covers 9 bases. Germline loops: CDR1 MNHEY, CDR2 SMNVEV (reference sequence). This CDR3 is 17 amino acids long. Losses at the gene ends were 6 bases for V and 2 bases for J; bases not matched to a gene: 8. This CDR3 is CASSLLTGGAGANVLTF. In DNA, the CDR3 is TGTGCCAGCAGCCTTTTAACAGGGGGCGCTGGGGCCAACGTCCTGACTTTC.

The chain couples TRBV7-6 to TRBJ2-1; D gene ambiguous. The length of the CDR3 is 13 residues. Trimming took 4 bases from V and 4 from J, leaving 8 bases between them. Germline V lookup: CDR1 SGHVS, CDR2 FNYEAQ. The DNA of the CDR3 is TGTGCCAGCAGCTGGGCCCTTTACAATGAGCAGTTCTTC. Its protein is CASSWALYNEQFF.

The rearrangement links TRBV10-1 to TRBJ2-7, with D unresolved. This CDR3 region has 13 residues. V gave up 3 bases and J gave up 3 bases, with 9 bases separating them. Germline CDR1 WNHNN, CDR2 SYGVQD (reference sequence). The CDR3 loop is CASSDRVGYEQYF. The CDR3, as DNA: TGCGCCAGCAGTGATCGGGTTGGCTACGAGCAGTACTTC.

This chain joins TRBV18 and TRBJ2-1, with 10 bases identical to TRBD2. CDR1 and CDR2 from the germline V gene are KGHSH and LQKENI. V trimming: 3 bases; J trimming: 6 bases; junction bases outside the gene matches: 2. The CDR3 is 14 residues long. The CDR3 DNA reads as TGTGCCAGCTCACCCCTAGCGGGAGTCAATGAGCAGTTCTTC. Translation gives CASSPLAGVNEQFF.